One and the same sample provided the 19 T cell receptor beta chains below, sequenced in a study of blood T cell repertoires in COVID-19. TCRdb's copy holds only in-frame clones and misses some; the assay was immunoSEQ multiplex PCR. The table has about 310,000 clones, about nine tenths seen once. Sample: PBMCs or T cells enriched from blood (not recorded which). These receptors all come from a woman aged 35 to 49 who had recovered from COVID-19.

The rearrangement uses TRBV14 and TRBJ1-4, with D hard to call. The V gene's germline CDR1 is SGHDN and CDR2 FVKESK. The CDR3 runs 16 residues. The ends were cut back, 0 bases at V and 1 base at J, with 9 bases in the middle. This chain's CDR3 is CASSQDGGVTNEKLFF. In nucleotides, the CDR3 is TGTGCCAGCAGCCAAGATGGCGGGGTAACTAATGAAAAACTGTTTTTT. The full variable domain, with the rest looked up from reference TRBV14 and TRBJ1-4, is EAGVTQFPSHSVIEKGQTVTLRCDPISGHDNLYWYRRVMGKEIKFLLHFVKESKQDESGMPNNRFLAERTGGTYSTLKVQPAELEDSGVYFCASSQDGGVTNEKLFFGSGTQLSVL.

The V call is TRBV28, the J call TRBJ1-1; 8 bases are shared with TRBD1. Trimming took 2 bases from V and 5 from J; bases not matched to a gene: 13. There are 17 residues in the CDR3. CDR1 MDHEN and CDR2 SYDVKM come from the germline V gene. The CDR3 coding sequence is TGTGCCAGCAGTTTAAGGGCAGGGGGCAGGGGGGCTACTGAAGCTTTCTTT. It specifies CASSLRAGGRGATEAFF. The variable domain in full, with the rest retrieved from reference TRBV28 and TRBJ1-1, is DVKVTQSSRYLVKRTGEKVFLECVQDMDHENMFWYRQDPGLGLRLIYFSYDVKMKEKGDIPEGYSVSREKKERFSLILESASTNQTSMYLCASSLRAGGRGATEAFFGQGTRLTVV.

Here the CDR3 reads CATRGSGAHYEQYF. Here the CDR3 DNA reads TGTGCCACCAGGGGTAGCGGGGCTCACTACGAGCAGTACTTC. The rearrangement uses TRBV24-1 and TRBJ2-7; 8 bases are shared with TRBD2. The CDR3 has 14 amino acids. Germline V lookup: CDR1 KGHDR, CDR2 SFDVKD. J lost 3 bases, V lost 7 bases, and 7 bases had no gene match.

V gene TRBV10-3 combines with J gene TRBJ1-1; 8 bases agree with TRBD1. V dropped 6 bases and J dropped 3; count of bases not matched to a gene: 0. CDR3 length equals 12 residues. The germline V gene has CDR1 ENHRY and CDR2 SYGVKD. CDR3 amino acids: CAIRQGDTEAFF. DNA of the CDR3: TGTGCCATCAGACAGGGGGACACTGAAGCTTTCTTT.

The V gene is TRBV28, the J gene TRBJ1-4; D is perhaps TRBD1 (5 bases). Trimming stripped 4 bases from V and 8 bases from J, with 17 bases between. This CDR3 is 15 amino acids long. Germline V gene data show CDR1 as MDHEN and CDR2 as SYDVKM. As DNA, the CDR3 is TGTGCCAGCAGTTCTCCCGATCTCTACAGGGAAAAACTGTTTTTT. This gives the protein CASSSPDLYREKLFF. The variable domain in full, with the rest retrieved from reference TRBV28 and TRBJ1-4, is DVKVTQSSRYLVKRTGEKVFLECVQDMDHENMFWYRQDPGLGLRLIYFSYDVKMKEKGDIPEGYSVSREKKERFSLILESASTNQTSMYLCASSSPDLYREKLFFGSGTQLSVL.

The rearrangement uses TRBV24-1 and TRBJ1-3; D ambiguous. Trimming shortened V by 6 bases and J by 1 base, and 6 bases separated the two germline ends. This CDR3 has 13 residues. Per the germline V gene, CDR1 is KGHDR and CDR2 is SFDVKD. CDR3 region: CATSTSSGNTIYF. DNA of the CDR3: TGTGCCACCAGTACTAGTTCTGGAAACACCATATATTTT.

V is TRBV16 and J is TRBJ2-7; D may be TRBD1 (5 bases). CDR1 is KGHSY, CDR2 FQNENV, per germline. This CDR3 is 14 amino acids long. Trimming took 2 bases from V and 4 from J, leaving 12 bases between them. In DNA, the CDR3 is TGTGCCAGCAGCCAAGGAGAAGGGGATTACGAGCAGTACTTC. The encoded protein is CASSQGEGDYEQYF.

The chain has TRBV6-1 and TRBJ2-7; D call uncertain. This CDR3 spans 12 amino acids. Germline CDR1 and CDR2: MNHNS and SASEGT. The V gene lost 3 bases and the J gene lost 2 bases, with 5 bases spanning the gap. The CDR3 loop reads CASSEQTYEQYF. The CDR3 DNA follows: TGTGCCAGCAGTGAGCAGACCTACGAGCAGTACTTC.

The chain recombines TRBV16 with TRBJ2-1, with D hard to call. From germline, CDR1 is KGHSY and CDR2 FQNENV. V gave up 1 base and J gave up 0 bases, with 10 bases separating them. The CDR3 covers 16 residues. The CDR3 DNA is TGTGCCAGCAGCCAATTCGACACTGACTCCTACAATGAGCAGTTCTTC. It specifies CASSQFDTDSYNEQFF.

The V call is TRBV10-3, the J call TRBJ2-7; tentative D call: TRBD2 (5 bases). Trimming left V 2 bases short and J 3 bases short, with 5 bases between. The CDR3 contains 12 residues. Germline CDR1 and CDR2: ENHRY and SYGVKD. The CDR3 spells CAISEDYYEQYF. The CDR3 DNA reads as TGTGCCATCAGTGAGGACTACTACGAGCAGTACTTC.

Here the CDR3 DNA reads TGTGCCAGCAGCCTCCTGGCGGGAACCGGGGGTGAAGCTTTCTTT. Translating it yields CASSLLAGTGGEAFF. The chain combines TRBV27 with TRBJ1-1, with TRBD1 as a possible D gene (5 bases). V lost 6 bases and J 7 bases, leaving 21 bases between the germline ends. Germline CDR1 MNHEY, CDR2 SMNVEV (reference sequence). The CDR3 extends over 15 amino acids.

This rearrangement joins TRBV5-8 to TRBJ1-2; D is possibly TRBD1 (6 bases). With 0 bases removed from V and 5 bases from J, the gap between germline ends came to 11 bases. CDR1 is SGHTS, CDR2 YDEGEE, per germline. The CDR3 spans 14 residues. The CDR3 reads CASSLVRDKYGYTF. In DNA form, the CDR3 reads TGTGCCAGCAGCTTGGTCCGGGACAAGTATGGCTACACCTTC.

A few counts support this clone. The genes are TRBV7-2 and TRBJ2-7, with a weak D call TRBD1 (6 bases). The V gene's germline CDR1 is SGHTA and CDR2 FQGNSA. V lost 4 bases to trimming and J lost 2 bases, with 12 bases between them. The CDR3 runs 14 residues. Here the CDR3 reads CASSSSDRPYEQYF. The CDR3 nucleotides are TGTGCCAGCAGCTCATCTGACAGGCCCTACGAGCAGTACTTC.

This chain joins TRBV7-3 and TRBJ1-1; no reliable D call. Trimming stripped 2 bases from V and 2 bases from J, with 9 bases between. The CDR3 has 14 amino acids. Looked up from germline, CDR1 is SGHTA and CDR2 is FQGTGA. CDR3 in amino acids: CASSLLGSNTEAFF. CDR3 in DNA: TGTGCCAGCAGCTTACTCGGTTCCAACACTGAAGCTTTCTTT.

V gene TRBV4-3 combines with J gene TRBJ2-7; TRBD2 aligns across 10 bases. The trim removed 1 base at V and 2 bases at J, leaving 8 bases unmatched. This CDR3 is built from 17 residues. Per the germline V gene, CDR1 is LGHNA and CDR2 is YSLEER. DNA of the CDR3: TGCGCCAGCAGCCAAGCCCCCCCTAGCGGGGGAGCCTACGAGCAGTACTTC. Translation: CASSQAPPSGGAYEQYF.

The chain has TRBV2 and TRBJ2-3; 7 positions match TRBD1. Germline assignment: CDR1 SNHLY and CDR2 FYNNEI. The V gene end was trimmed by 5 bases and the J gene end by 1 base; junction bases not matched to a gene: 3. CDR3 length: 14 amino acids. This CDR3 is CASSRQGGTDTQYF. The CDR3 nucleotides read TGTGCCAGCAGTAGACAGGGTGGCACAGATACGCAGTATTTT.

This clone was recorded once. This sequence joins TRBV30 and TRBJ2-2; TRBD2 matches at 12 bases. With 2 bases clipped from V and 2 bases from J, the junction kept 6 bases outside the gene matches. The V gene's germline CDR1 is GTSNPN and CDR2 SVGIG (reference sequence). The CDR3 has 17 amino acids. The CDR3 spells CAWSPGTSGYNTGELFF. The CDR3 coding sequence is TGTGCCTGGAGTCCCGGGACTAGCGGGTATAACACCGGGGAGCTGTTTTTT.

The chain links TRBV24-1 to TRBJ1-2, with TRBD1 identical over 9 bases. The CDR3 spans 14 residues. V lost 3 bases and J lost 6; bases outside the gene matches: 4. Germline CDR1 and CDR2: KGHDR and SFDVKD. In DNA form, the CDR3 reads TGTGCCACCAGTGATACGGGACAGGGTGATGGCTACACCTTC. This gives the protein CATSDTGQGDGYTF.

V gene TRBV19 combines with J gene TRBJ2-1; maybe TRBD2 (7 bases). This CDR3 has 18 residues. Germline V CDR1 and CDR2: LNHDA, SQIVND (reference sequence). V lost 4 bases, J lost 2 bases, and 21 bases lay in between. In DNA, the CDR3 is TGTGCCAGTAGTACCGGGGGGACACAGGGTTCCCCCTACAATGAGCAGTTCTTC. Translating gives CASSTGGTQGSPYNEQFF.